Listed here are 9 T cell receptor beta chains from one sample, sequenced in a study of CD8 T cells in ankylosing spondylitis. TCRdb itself ran the 5' RACE reads through MiXCR, one entry per CDR3 protein. The sample consists of 210,000 or so distinct CDR3 sequences, roughly 26% of them appearing once. The source material was blood, either unsorted or a sorted T cell fraction (not recorded which). The receptors derive from a male donor with ankylosing spondylitis or in good health (not recorded which).

This clonotype was picked up many times. This chain joins TRBV3-1 and TRBJ1-1; tentatively, D is TRBD1 (5 bases). Germline assignment: CDR1 LGHDT and CDR2 YNNKEL (reference sequence). V lost 2 bases, J lost 2 bases, and 9 bases lay in between. This CDR3 has 14 amino acids. CDR3 DNA sequence: TGTGCCAGCAGCCAACAGGGTACCAACACTGAAGCTTTCTTT. Residues: CASSQQGTNTEAFF.

This rearrangement joins TRBV18 to TRBJ2-3, with 11 bases lining up with TRBD2. Germline V gene sequence: CDR1 KGHSH, CDR2 LQKENI. Trimming at V came to 4 bases and at J to 0 bases, leaving 3 bases not matched to a gene. The CDR3 runs to 16 residues. DNA of the CDR3: TGTGCCAGCTCACAGACTAGCGGGGCTAGCACAGATACGCAGTATTTT. Encoded protein: CASSQTSGASTDTQYF.

This clonotype has a handful of counts. The chain joins TRBV5-1 to TRBJ2-7; TRBD1 is a possible D gene (6 bases). CDR3 length equals 13 residues. Trimming stripped 2 bases from V and 7 bases from J, with 13 bases between. Germline V gives CDR1 SGHRS, CDR2 YFSETQ. CDR3 sequence (DNA): TGCGCCAGCAGCTTTGTAGGGGGAAGGGAGCAGTACTTC. It encodes CASSFVGGREQYF. Full variable domain (outside the CDR3, taken from reference TRBV5-1 and TRBJ2-7): KAGVTQTPRYLIKTRGQQVTLSCSPISGHRSVSWYQQTPGQGLQFLFEYFSETQRNKGNFPGRFSGRQFSNSRSEMNVSTLELGDSALYLCASSFVGGREQYFGPGTRLTVT.

This clonotype showed up many times. The chain combines TRBV11-3 with TRBJ2-3; D unresolved. CDR1 SGHNT and CDR2 YENEEA come from the germline V gene. V was shortened by 1 base and J by 2 bases, with 7 bases between the two germline ends. This CDR3 is built from 14 residues. For the CDR3, the DNA is TGTGCCAGCAGCTTAGGCGGCCACACAGATACGCAGTATTTT. Its protein is CASSLGGHTDTQYF.

The genes are TRBV29-1 and TRBJ2-5; TRBD2 matches at 7 bases. In germline, CDR1 is SQVTM, CDR2 ANQGSEA. V shed 2 bases and J 1 base; nucleotides not matched to a gene: 4. There are 14 residues in the CDR3. The CDR3 loop reads CSVELGGSQETQYF. CDR3 sequence (DNA): TGCAGCGTTGAATTAGGCGGGAGCCAAGAGACCCAGTACTTC.

The table lists this clonotype with many counts. The V call is TRBV12-3 or TRBV12-4, the J call TRBJ1-1; the D gene is possibly TRBD1 (6 bases). CDR3 length: 14 residues. Trimming stripped 3 bases from V and 3 bases from J, with 11 bases between. The CDR3 here is CASSLVYRDTEAFF. The CDR3 DNA follows: TGTGCCAGCAGTTTGGTGTACAGGGACACTGAAGCTTTCTTT.

CDR3 in amino acids: CSGQRGSDTQYF. In DNA, the CDR3 is TGCAGTGGGCAGCGGGGATCAGATACGCAGTATTTT. The chain carries TRBV20-1 and TRBJ2-3; 7 positions agree with TRBD2. Germline V gives CDR1 DFQATT, CDR2 SNEGSKA (reference sequence). The CDR3 sequence is 12 residues long. The V gene end was trimmed by 7 bases and the J gene end by 4 bases; junction bases not matched to a gene: 5.

This chain uses TRBV29-1 with TRBJ2-7; weak D call: TRBD2 (5 bases). From germline, CDR1 is SQVTM and CDR2 ANQGSEA. This CDR3 spans 14 amino acids. The ends were cut back, 4 bases at V and 2 bases at J, with 15 bases in the middle. CDR3 coding DNA: TGCAGCGTTGCGGTCCGGGAAAGGGCCTACGAGCAGTACTTC. Its protein product is CSVAVRERAYEQYF.

This clonotype has at least ten counts. The rearrangement links TRBV5-1 to TRBJ1-2, with 8 bases that match TRBD1. The CDR3 runs 17 residues. CDR1 and CDR2 (germline): SGHRS, YFSETQ. The V and J ends lost 3 bases and 4 bases, in that order; junction bases with no gene match: 14. CDR3 sequence (DNA): TGCGCCAGCAGCTCTTTCGGGGGGGACAGGAATCCCTATGGCTACACCTTC. This sequence encodes CASSSFGGDRNPYGYTF.